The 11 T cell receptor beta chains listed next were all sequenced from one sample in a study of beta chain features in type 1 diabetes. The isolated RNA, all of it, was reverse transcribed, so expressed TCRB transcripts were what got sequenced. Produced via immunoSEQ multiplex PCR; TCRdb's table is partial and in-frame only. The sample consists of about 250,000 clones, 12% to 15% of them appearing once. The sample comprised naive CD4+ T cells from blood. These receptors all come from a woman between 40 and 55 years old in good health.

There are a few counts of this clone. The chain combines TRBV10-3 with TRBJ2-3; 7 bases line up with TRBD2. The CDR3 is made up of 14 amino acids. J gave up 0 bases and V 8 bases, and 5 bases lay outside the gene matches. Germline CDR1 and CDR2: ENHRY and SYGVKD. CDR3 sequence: CAIRVAGSTDTQYF. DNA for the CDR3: TGTGCCATCCGAGTAGCGGGTAGCACAGATACGCAGTATTTT.

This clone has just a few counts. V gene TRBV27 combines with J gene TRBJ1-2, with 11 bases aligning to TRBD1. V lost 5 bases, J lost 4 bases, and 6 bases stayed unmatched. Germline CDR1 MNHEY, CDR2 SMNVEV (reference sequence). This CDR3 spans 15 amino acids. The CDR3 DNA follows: TGTGCCAGCAGTCCGGGACAGGGGGAAGCCTATGGCTACACCTTC. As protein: CASSPGQGEAYGYTF.

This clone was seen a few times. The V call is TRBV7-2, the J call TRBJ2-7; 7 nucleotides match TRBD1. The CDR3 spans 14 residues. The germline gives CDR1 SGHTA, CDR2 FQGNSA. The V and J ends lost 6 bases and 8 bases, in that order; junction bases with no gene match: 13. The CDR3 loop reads CASRPGTEGLKQYF. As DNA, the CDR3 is TGTGCCAGCAGACCCGGGACAGAAGGTCTGAAGCAGTACTTC.

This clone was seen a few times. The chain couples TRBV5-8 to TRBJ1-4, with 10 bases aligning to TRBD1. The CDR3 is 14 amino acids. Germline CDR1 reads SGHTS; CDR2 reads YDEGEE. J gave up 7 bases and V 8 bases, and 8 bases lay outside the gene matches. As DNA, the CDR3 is TGTGCCAGTGATAGGACAGGGGGTGCTGAAAAACTGTTTTTT. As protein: CASDRTGGAEKLFF.

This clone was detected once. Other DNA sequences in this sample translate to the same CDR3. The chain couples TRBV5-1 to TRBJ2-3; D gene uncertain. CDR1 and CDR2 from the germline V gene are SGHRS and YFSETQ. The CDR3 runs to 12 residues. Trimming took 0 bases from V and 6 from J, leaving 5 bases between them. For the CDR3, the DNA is TGCGCCAGCAGCTTGGCCGGGGATACGCAGTATTTT. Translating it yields CASSLAGDTQYF.

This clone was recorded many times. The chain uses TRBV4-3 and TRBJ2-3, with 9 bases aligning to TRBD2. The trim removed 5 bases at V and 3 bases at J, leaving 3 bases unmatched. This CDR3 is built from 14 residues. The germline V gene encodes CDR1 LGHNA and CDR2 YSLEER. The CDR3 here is CASSSRGGTDTQYF. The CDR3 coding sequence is TGCGCCAGCAGCTCGCGGGGGGGAACAGATACGCAGTATTTT.

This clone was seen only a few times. CDR3 nucleotide sequence: TGTGCCAGCAGCTTAGACAGGGGCACCACAAATGAGCAGTTCTTC. This sequence encodes CASSLDRGTTNEQFF. This chain connects TRBV7-9 to TRBJ2-1; 7 bases fit TRBD1. The V gene's germline CDR1 is SEHNR and CDR2 FQNEAQ (reference sequence). V shed 1 base, J shed 7 bases, and the junction held 7 bases outside the gene matches. CDR3 length: 15 amino acids.

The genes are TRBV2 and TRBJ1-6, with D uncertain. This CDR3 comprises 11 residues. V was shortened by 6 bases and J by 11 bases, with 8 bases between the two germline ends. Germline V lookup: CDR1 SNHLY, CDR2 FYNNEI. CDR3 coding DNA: TGTGCCAGCAGCCCCGGGACACCCCTCCACTTT. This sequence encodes CASSPGTPLHF.

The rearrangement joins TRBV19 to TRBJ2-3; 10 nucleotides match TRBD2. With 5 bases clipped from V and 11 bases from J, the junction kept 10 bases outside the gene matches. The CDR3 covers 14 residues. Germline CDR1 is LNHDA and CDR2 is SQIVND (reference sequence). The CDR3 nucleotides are TGTGCCAGTAGTCCGAGGCTAGCGGGGGAACGGCAGTATTTT. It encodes CASSPRLAGERQYF. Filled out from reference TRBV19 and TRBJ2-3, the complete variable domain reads DGGITQSPKYLFRKEGQNVTLSCEQNLNHDAMYWYRQDPGQGLRLIYYSQIVNDFQKGDIAEGYSVSREKKESFPLTVTSAQKNPTAFYLCASSPRLAGERQYFGPGTRLTVL.

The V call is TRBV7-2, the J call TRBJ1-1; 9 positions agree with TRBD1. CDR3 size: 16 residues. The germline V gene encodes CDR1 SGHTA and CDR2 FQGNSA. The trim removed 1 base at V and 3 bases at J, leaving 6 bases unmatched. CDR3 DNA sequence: TGTGCCAGCAGCTTAGGGGACAGGGCGGGGGACACTGAAGCTTTCTTT. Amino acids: CASSLGDRAGDTEAFF.

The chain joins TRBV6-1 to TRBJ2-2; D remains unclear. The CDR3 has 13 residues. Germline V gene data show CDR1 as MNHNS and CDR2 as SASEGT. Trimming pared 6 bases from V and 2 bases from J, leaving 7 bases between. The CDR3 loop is CASSPVNTGELFF. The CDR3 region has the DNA TGTGCCAGCAGCCCCGTCAACACCGGGGAGCTGTTTTTT.